These 16 T cell receptor beta chains were sequenced from one sample in a study of T cell repertoires in cytomegalovirus infection. TCRdb independently ran MiXCR on the reads; one entry per CDR3 protein. The sample contains about 310,000 distinct CDR3 sequences, roughly 25% of which appear only once. The antigens these receptors bind are not known. The sequencing here drew on cultured PBMCs, taken from culture after CMV antigen stimulation. The origin of the receptors is a human donor in good health (CMV status not recorded). Some clones in this sample may be carry-over from other donors' samples.

This chain links TRBV11-2 with TRBJ2-1; the match to TRBD2 covers 12 bases. Trimming cost V 8 bases and J 8 bases; bases outside gene matches: 4. Germline V gives CDR1 SGHAT, CDR2 FQNNGV. CDR3 size: 13 residues. CDR3 residues: CASLAGGEDEQFF. CDR3 sequence (DNA): TGTGCCAGCCTAGCGGGAGGGGAGGATGAGCAGTTCTTC.

The rearrangement uses TRBV20-1 and TRBJ2-2; no clear D. CDR1 and CDR2 (germline): DFQATT, SNEGSKA (reference sequence). This CDR3 contains 13 residues. V lost 1 base and J lost 3, with 6 bases in between. This CDR3 is CSARGTYTGELFF. Written as DNA, the CDR3 is TGCAGTGCTAGAGGGACGTACACCGGGGAGCTGTTTTTT.

The chain links TRBV7-9 to TRBJ2-1, with 10 bases aligning to TRBD2. From germline, CDR1 is SEHNR and CDR2 FQNEAQ (reference sequence). Trimming removed 5 bases from V and 2 bases from J; junction bases left unmatched: 6. CDR3 size: 16 residues. CDR3 DNA: TGTGCCAGCAGCGCGACCGGGACTAGCGCCTACAATGAGCAGTTCTTC. Encoded protein: CASSATGTSAYNEQFF.

This chain connects TRBV7-4 to TRBJ2-2; tentatively, D is TRBD1 (6 bases). In germline, CDR1 is SGHVT, CDR2 SQSDAQ. V lost 1 base to trimming and J lost 4 bases, with 16 bases between them. The CDR3 is 17 amino acids. This chain's CDR3 is CASSLEPLGASTGELFF. The DNA for the CDR3 is TGTGCCAGCAGCTTAGAGCCACTGGGGGCGAGCACCGGGGAGCTGTTTTTT. Full variable domain (missing parts from reference TRBV7-4 and TRBJ2-2): GAGVSQSPRYKVAKRGRDVALRCDSISGHVTLYWYRQTLGQGSEVLTYSQSDAQRDKSGRPSGRFSAERPERSVSTLKIQRTEQGDSAVYLCASSLEPLGASTGELFFGEGSRLTVL.

This clonotype occurred many times. The V and J genes are TRBV7-2 and TRBJ2-1; D perhaps matches TRBD2 (5 bases). CDR1 and CDR2 (germline): SGHTA, FQGNSA. Trimming stripped 6 bases from V and 0 bases from J, with 15 bases between. This CDR3 is built from 16 residues. CDR3 sequence: CASRRTSQSSYNEQFF. The CDR3 region has the DNA TGTGCCAGCAGGCGGACTTCCCAAAGCTCCTACAATGAGCAGTTCTTC.

CDR3 nucleotide sequence: TGCGCCAGCAGCGCTGGACATACAGGGGGGAACACTGAAGCTTTCTTT. Its translation: CASSAGHTGGNTEAFF. The rearrangement joins TRBV5-1 to TRBJ1-1; TRBD1 aligns across 8 bases. Germline-derived CDR1 and CDR2 are SGHRS and YFSETQ. The CDR3 runs to 16 residues. V gave up 4 bases and J gave up 1 base; unmatched junction bases: 9. Complete variable domain (other parts from reference TRBV5-1 and TRBJ1-1): KAGVTQTPRYLIKTRGQQVTLSCSPISGHRSVSWYQQTPGQGLQFLFEYFSETQRNKGNFPGRFSGRQFSNSRSEMNVSTLELGDSALYLCASSAGHTGGNTEAFFGQGTRLTVV.

In this sample, this clonotype turned up a few times. The V and J genes are TRBV6-2 or TRBV6-3 and TRBJ2-2; tentatively, D is TRBD1 (5 bases). The CDR3 spans 14 residues. The V gene lost 6 bases and the J gene lost 1 base, with 9 bases spanning the gap. The germline gives CDR1 MNHEY, CDR2 SVGEGT. The CDR3 is CASRVQENTGELFF. CDR3 DNA: TGTGCCAGCAGAGTACAGGAGAACACCGGGGAGCTGTTTTTT.

J is TRBJ2-5 and V is TRBV28; 9 bases fit TRBD1. J gave up 5 bases and V 9 bases, and 7 bases lay outside the gene matches. The CDR3 loop spans 13 amino acids. From germline, CDR1 is MDHEN and CDR2 SYDVKM. CDR3 residues: CASKQGARETQYF. The CDR3 DNA reads as TGTGCCAGTAAACAGGGGGCGCGGGAGACCCAGTACTTC.

This chain connects TRBV2 to TRBJ2-2; the D is unclear. Germline CDR1 SNHLY, CDR2 FYNNEI. CDR3 length equals 14 residues. Trimming took 6 bases from V and 0 from J, leaving 8 bases between them. CDR3 amino acids: CASRGIANTGELFF. In nucleotides, the CDR3 is TGTGCCAGCAGGGGGATCGCGAACACCGGGGAGCTGTTTTTT.

The rearrangement links TRBV29-1 to TRBJ2-2, with D perhaps matching TRBD2 (5 bases). Looked up from germline, CDR1 is SQVTM and CDR2 is ANQGSEA. This CDR3 spans 12 amino acids. The V end lost 6 bases, the J end lost 7 bases, and 12 bases lay between the germline ends. This CDR3 is CSVGFAGGELFF. The CDR3 nucleotides are TGCAGCGTCGGGTTCGCGGGCGGGGAGCTGTTTTTT.

This clonotype was detected a few times. V gene TRBV12-3 or TRBV12-4 combines with J gene TRBJ2-3, with D unresolved. Between the trimmed V and J ends, which lost 3 bases and 7 bases, there was a span of 8 bases. The CDR3 contains 12 residues. The chain's CDR3 is CASSFYGHTQYF. The CDR3 DNA sequence: TGTGCCAGCAGTTTCTATGGTCATACGCAGTATTTT.

The chain couples TRBV6-1 to TRBJ1-5; TRBD1 might be the D (6 bases). Trimming stripped 2 bases from V and 0 bases from J, with 8 bases between. The CDR3 runs 15 residues. The germline CDR1 and CDR2 sequences are MNHNS and SASEGT. The CDR3 loop is CASSEHRDSNQPQHF. DNA for the CDR3: TGTGCCAGCAGTGAACACAGGGATAGCAATCAGCCCCAGCATTTT.

V is TRBV11-3 and J is TRBJ2-1; D is perhaps TRBD2 (7 bases). Germline V lookup: CDR1 SGHNT, CDR2 YENEEA. The CDR3 spans 17 residues. V dropped 5 bases and J dropped 0 bases, with 17 bases sitting between them. Here the CDR3 DNA reads TGTGCCAGCAGCACCCGTGGGGGCGGGAGCTCCTACAATGAGCAGTTCTTC. This codes for CASSTRGGGSSYNEQFF.

This clonotype was recorded a few times. The chain is built from TRBV11-2 and TRBJ1-2, with D tentatively TRBD1 (5 bases). The germline V gene encodes CDR1 SGHAT and CDR2 FQNNGV. With 3 bases removed from V and 2 bases from J, the gap between germline ends came to 19 bases. The CDR3 totals 17 residues. The CDR3 DNA reads TGTGCCAGCAGCTTCCGACGCGTGGGACGGGCGAACTATGGCTACACCTTC. This gives the protein CASSFRRVGRANYGYTF.

This clonotype was seen a handful of times. The rearrangement joins TRBV7-2 to TRBJ2-3; 7 positions agree with TRBD2. Germline V lookup: CDR1 SGHTA, CDR2 FQGNSA. The CDR3 sequence is 16 residues long. V trimming: 0 bases; J trimming: 5 bases; junction bases outside the gene matches: 8. This CDR3 is CASSLATSFWGDTQYF. The CDR3 nucleotides are TGTGCCAGCAGCTTAGCGACTAGCTTCTGGGGAGATACGCAGTATTTT.

The chain uses TRBV20-1 and TRBJ1-3; no clear D. V shed 0 bases and J shed 4 bases, with 10 bases lying between them. Germline V gives CDR1 DFQATT, CDR2 SNEGSKA (reference sequence). This CDR3 spans 14 amino acids. CDR3 residues: CSARDHRRGNTIYF. CDR3 in DNA: TGCAGTGCTAGAGATCACCGGAGAGGAAACACCATATATTTT.